This TCR beta chain is from a study of blood T cell repertoires in COVID-19. Background on the study: Both acute and convalescent COVID-19 samples were obtained from the United States, Italy and Spain.

Trimming removed 1 base from V and 4 bases from J, with 8 bases in between. Germline values: CDR1 GTSNPN, CDR2 SVGIG (reference sequence). The CDR3 extends over 13 amino acids. In the original analysis: Amplification of reference gene primers was used by the study to estimate nucleated cell counts. TCRdb keeps only in-frame clones here, not all; method: immunoSEQ multiplex PCR. V, J and clone size reflect that table, while D and trimming were determined from the DNA. The data contain approximately 84,000 clones, 90% of them singletons. The chain joins TRBV30 to TRBJ1-5; a possible D gene is TRBD1 (5 bases). What was sequenced was peripheral blood. This clonotype originated in a human donor with active COVID-19. The donor label of this sample is uncertain. The chain's CDR3 is CAWSGQLNQPQHF. CDR3 nucleotide sequence: TGTGCCTGGAGTGGACAGCTTAATCAGCCCCAGCATTTT.